The TCR beta chain under discussion was sequenced for a study of cytomegalovirus exposure and HLA in healthy donors (dated by TCRdb to the late 2010s). A note on the overall study: According to an earlier analysis of several hundred of the donors, 200 million or so T cells yielded approximately 120 million unique TCR beta sequences and about 300 Gb of sequence data. Roughly 320 gigabases of sequencing data and approximately 92 million unique TCR sequences made up an early release that covered approximately 700 HLA-typed donors. Among the roughly 390 genotyped donors, about 83% belonged to the genetic ancestry cluster associated with self-reported Caucasian donors. The study aimed to test whether cataloging public T cell receptors could reveal signatures of past pathogen exposure. The study profiled the T cell repertoires of under 700 subjects by immunosequencing and related them to cytomegalovirus serostatus. Besides the first cohort of 500 to 700 subjects, a separate validation cohort made up of over 95 different subjects was used. To predict cytomegalovirus infection status, the study brought together high-throughput TCR immunosequencing, statistical association of individual TCRs with disease status, and machine learning. A later analysis re-analyzed previously published TCR beta repertoires from 650 to 800 donors and added high-resolution HLA genotyping to study TCR occurrence patterns. The later analysis used no new phenotypic data to find candidate immune exposures, relying instead on TCR beta sequences and their occurrence across donors. To decide whether each TCR beta V gene segment behaved as functional or pseudogenic, an earlier analysis of approximately 600 of the donors relied on high-throughput TCR beta sequencing. Donor age, sex, ethnicity and CMV serostatus were collected together with the repertoire data. A later genetic analysis took genome-wide SNP genotypes for about 65% of the roughly 670 donors and used that subset as a discovery cohort. Every repertoire in the discovery cohort had been generated on one and the same sequencing platform. HLA typing included class I and class II loci at four-digit resolution. Typing coverage differed by locus: A, B, C, DRB1 and DQB1 were typed in about 620-630 donors, DQA1 in about 500, DPA1 in some 600, and DPB1 in 450 to 480. Because of strong linkage in the cohort, five DR-DQ haplotypes were treated as single units for association and clustering. Among 398 genotyped donors of the cohort, an average of around 240,000 unique TCR beta nucleotide sequences were sequenced per donor, around 20% of them non-productive. Findings and caveats that apply to the study as a whole: The classifier was reported to diagnose cytomegalovirus status with high specificity and sensitivity in both the original and validation cohorts. A later genetic analysis reported fewer N-insertions in productive TCRs among donors in an Asian-associated ancestry cluster than the roughly 640-donor mean. Specific HLA alleles were associated with over 15,000 TCR beta sequences at a false discovery rate of 0.05 in a later analysis. A later genetic analysis associated a missense DCLRE1C variant with V-gene and J-gene trimming of TCR beta chains, and an independent cohort replicated the association. The authors suggested that the approach could potentially be extended to other disease states and immunological phenotypes. In a later analysis, most CMV-associated TCR beta chains were found to appear HLA-restricted, with HLA associations seemingly driven largely by CMV exposure. Assigning TCR associations to individual alleles was difficult when HLA alleles, especially DR and DQ, strongly co-occurred. The presence/absence analyses assumed that sequencing depth was roughly uniform across donors, and that assumption may not be true. A group of highly shared sequence variants was considered likely to be a technical artifact of the sequencing pipeline. Linkage disequilibrium might explain the correlated functional status among segregating V segments, but an unknown experimental factor could not be ruled out. The only immune exposure information available for the cohort was CMV serostatus. Compared with equally common non-associated chains, HLA-associated TCR beta chains in a later analysis were more clonally expanded and had lower generation probabilities. HLA typing was unavailable for some donors at each locus, so association tests used only the typed subset. Most TCR sequences were seen in very few donors, while some public TCRs were found in many individuals. The cohort was sequenced for TCR beta chains only, and without alpha or paired-chain data the features that could be detected were limited. An earlier analysis of approximately 570 of the donors showed that most TCR beta V segments appeared in productive rearrangements either about 87% or about 30% of the time, which broadly matched IMGT annotations. The earlier analysis of about 600 of the donors excluded roughly 17 rarely observed V segments, including chromosome 9 orphons, because counts were too low. A further reported finding was that TCR beta sequences accurately predicted the HLA-A and HLA-B alleles for most subjects in the first cohort. According to a later analysis, parvovirus B19, influenza, CMV and Epstein-Barr virus appeared linked to several top co-occurrence clusters. Some IMGT-functional V segments, including TRBV6-2 and TRBV6-3, could not be distinguished by the 87-base-pair reads and were therefore excluded. In vitro tests confirmed that three of the cytomegalovirus-associated TCR beta chains recognize cytomegalovirus antigens. A total of fewer than 200 TCR beta chains were listed by the study as associated with cytomegalovirus. In a later analysis, TCR association rates were found to vary across HLA loci, with the most associated TCRs seen for DRB1 alleles and the fewest for HLA-C alleles.

The library was prepared using the immunoSEQ multiplex PCR assay. A mixture of 60 forward primers for TCR Vbeta segments and 13 reverse primers for TCR Jbeta segments was used in the multiplex PCR. Amplification of the CDR3 region of rearranged TCR beta genes was performed with a multiplex PCR assay on genomic DNA. The Illumina HiSeq System was used to sequence the amplified TCR beta libraries as 87-base-pair reads. The authors' pipeline ran thus. A later analysis tallied some 79 million unique TCR beta chains across the roughly 610 repertoires, and around 12 million of those chains were shared by two or more donors. To remove PCR and sequencing errors, raw reads were error-corrected and collapsed into unique sequences using a nearest-neighbor algorithm that merged closely related sequences. To assign V, D and J gene segments, CDR3 sequences were aligned to IMGT reference sequences. For a sequence to be retained, at least a six-nucleotide match to both a V gene segment and a J gene segment was required. Rearrangements were classified as productive when the CDR3 lacked stop codons and remained in frame with V and J, and all other rearrangements were classified as non-productive. CDR3 was defined according to IMGT convention as the region running from the second conserved V-encoded cysteine to the conserved J-encoded phenylalanine. The earlier analysis of a few hundred of the donors excluded sequences that lacked an unambiguous match to a single V gene segment. An earlier analysis of a few hundred of the donors called V segments functional above 56.7% productive rearrangements and segregating when the between-donor standard deviation exceeded 5%. A statistical classification framework was built for diagnosing cytomegalovirus status from the catalog of TCR beta chain sequences. V and J gene assignment, in a later analysis, came from comparing TCR nucleotide sequences with IMGT/GENE-DB human TR gene sequences. The TCRdist pipeline was used in a later analysis to assign CDR3 sequences and most-parsimonious VDJ recombination scenarios. In a later analysis, every TCR beta chain was defined by the combination of its CDR3 amino acid sequence and its V-gene family, and reads without a unique V-gene family were dropped. In a later analysis, nearly 600 highly shared, low-generation-probability nucleotide sequences were removed to address suspected cross-contamination and a sequencing artifact. A later analysis calculated a clonal expansion index for each public chain from normalized within-repertoire ranks of inferred template counts. In a later analysis, generation probabilities were computed with a VDJ recombination model fitted to out-of-frame rearrangements, and the resulting probabilities were checked against IGoR. In a later analysis, TCR-TCR, TCR-HLA and TCR-CMV co-occurrence was scored with hypergeometric tests, and a repertoire-size bias correction was applied to TCR pairs. To estimate false discovery rates, a later analysis permuted the HLA or CMV assignments 20 times. In a later analysis, co-occurring TCRs were grouped using DBSCAN, and TCRdist sequence similarity was added for clustering within HLA-allele-positive subsets. Repertoires with fewer than 30,000 or more than 120,000 public chains, plus five repertoires with anomalous nucleotide sharing, were excluded from co-occurrence clustering. The table was pulled from immuneACCESS by TCRdb, which kept in-frame rearrangements only. Such tables lose some clones; where checked, under half of the loss comes from unresolved V genes, and the rest has no known cause. V and J calls and clone size are those listed in that table; D and trimming were worked out from the DNA. The sample table lists 75,000 to 100,000 clones, roughly 79% of them with a count of one. The ten largest clones add up to 0.55% to 0.65% of the sample.

As concerns this clone: Which antigen it targets is not known. Base quality data are lacking; no much larger clone is found one base away.

After removal of 3 bases from V and 0 bases from J, the junction retains 6 bases not matched to a gene. The germline V gene sets CDR1 to MGHRA and CDR2 to YSYEKL. Including the terminal cysteine and phenylalanine, the CDR3 comprises 17 residues. The entry retains the CDR3 DNA only, 51 bases that are in frame from base 1. In total, 500 to 700 healthy bone marrow donors made up the cohort. At the time of sampling, every cohort member was nominally healthy, though immune exposures that went unrecorded were likely present. The donor was CMV seronegative and was included in the group of 352 seronegative cohort members. Every donor gave a peripheral blood sample, and the peripheral blood mononuclear cells from that sample were used for TCR beta sequencing. Genomic DNA extraction from the blood cell samples was performed with the Qiagen DNeasy Blood Extraction Kit.

The chain is encoded by TRBV4-1 joined to TRBJ1-3; 9 central nucleotides agree with TRBD1. The sequence derives from a man younger than 40 in good health and CMV-seronegative. The sequencing input was PBMCs. CDR3 reads: CASSHGTGSLSGNTIYF. The DNA reads TGCGCCAGCAGCCACGGGACAGGGTCACTCTCTGGAAACACCATATATTTT.